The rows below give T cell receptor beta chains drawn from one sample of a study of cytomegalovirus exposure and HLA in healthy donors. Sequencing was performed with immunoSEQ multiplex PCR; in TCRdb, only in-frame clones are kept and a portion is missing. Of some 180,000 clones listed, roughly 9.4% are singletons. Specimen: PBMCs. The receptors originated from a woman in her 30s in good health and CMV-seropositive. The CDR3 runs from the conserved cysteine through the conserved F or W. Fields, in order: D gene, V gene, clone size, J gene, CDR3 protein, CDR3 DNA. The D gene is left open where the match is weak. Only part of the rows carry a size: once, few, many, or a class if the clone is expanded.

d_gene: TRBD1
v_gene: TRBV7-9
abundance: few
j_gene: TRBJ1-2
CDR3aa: CASSRDRSGYTF
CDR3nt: TGTGCCAGCAGTCGGGACAGATCGGGCTACACCTTC

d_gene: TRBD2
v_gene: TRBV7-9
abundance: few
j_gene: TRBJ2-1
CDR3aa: CASGRARGNEQFF
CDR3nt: TGTGCCAGCGGGAGGGCGAGGGGAAATGAGCAGTTCTTC

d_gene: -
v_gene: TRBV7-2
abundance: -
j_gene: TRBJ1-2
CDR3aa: CASSKDQAGYGYTF
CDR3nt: TGTGCCAGCAGCAAAGACCAGGCGGGATATGGCTACACCTTC

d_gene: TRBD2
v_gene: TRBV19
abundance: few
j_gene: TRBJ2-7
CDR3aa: CASSDGAGEDEQYF
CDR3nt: TGTGCCAGTAGTGATGGAGCGGGAGAGGACGAGCAGTACTTC

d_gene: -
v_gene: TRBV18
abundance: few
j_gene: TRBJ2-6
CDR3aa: CASSQVPGANVLTF
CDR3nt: TGTGCCAGCTCCCAGGTACCTGGGGCCAACGTCCTGACTTTC

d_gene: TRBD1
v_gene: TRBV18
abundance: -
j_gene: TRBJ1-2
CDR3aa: CASSPDMTPEDRTGAYGYTF
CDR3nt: TGTGCCAGCTCACCTGATATGACTCCCGAGGACCGGACAGGGGCATATGGCTACACCTTC

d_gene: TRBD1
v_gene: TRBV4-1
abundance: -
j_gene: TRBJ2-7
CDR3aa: CASSQERTGTGGYEQYF
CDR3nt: TGCGCCAGCAGCCAGGAACGAACCGGGACAGGGGGCTACGAGCAGTACTTC

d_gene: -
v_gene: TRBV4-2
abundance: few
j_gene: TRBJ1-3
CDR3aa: CASSQDGGSNTIYF
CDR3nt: TGTGCCAGCAGCCAAGATGGGGGGTCTAACACCATATATTTT

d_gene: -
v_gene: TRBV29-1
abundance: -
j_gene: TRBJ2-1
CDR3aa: CSVDSGSSYNEQFF
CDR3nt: TGCAGCGTGGATTCGGGGAGCTCCTACAATGAGCAGTTCTTC

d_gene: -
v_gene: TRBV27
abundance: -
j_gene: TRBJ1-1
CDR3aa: CASSWRGQPMNTEAFF
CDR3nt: TGTGCCAGCAGTTGGAGGGGCCAACCAATGAACACTGAAGCTTTCTTT

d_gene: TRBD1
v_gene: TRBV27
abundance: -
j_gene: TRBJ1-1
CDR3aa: CASSPTQGKGTEAFF
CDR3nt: TGTGCCAGCAGTCCGACACAGGGGAAAGGCACTGAAGCTTTCTTT

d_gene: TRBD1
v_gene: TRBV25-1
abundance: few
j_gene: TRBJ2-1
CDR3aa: CASSLISGTGVVVEQFF
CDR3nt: TGTGCCAGCAGTCTCATTTCAGGTACAGGGGTAGTAGTTGAGCAGTTCTTC

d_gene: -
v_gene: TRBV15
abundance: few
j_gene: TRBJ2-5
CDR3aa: CATSRNPTGYQETQYF
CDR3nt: TGTGCCACCAGCAGAAATCCAACGGGGTACCAAGAGACCCAGTACTTC

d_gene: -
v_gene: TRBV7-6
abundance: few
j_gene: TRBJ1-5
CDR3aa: CASSPSTGRNQPQHF
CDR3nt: TGTGCCAGCAGCCCTTCGACAGGCCGCAATCAGCCCCAGCATTTT

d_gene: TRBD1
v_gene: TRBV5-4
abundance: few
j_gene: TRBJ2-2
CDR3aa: CASSLTGDTGELFF
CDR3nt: TGTGCCAGCAGCTTGACAGGGGACACCGGGGAGCTGTTTTTT

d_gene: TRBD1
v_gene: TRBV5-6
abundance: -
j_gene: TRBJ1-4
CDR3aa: CASSLVHRTGQKLFF
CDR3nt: TGTGCCAGCAGCTTGGTTCATAGGACAGGGCAAAAACTGTTTTTT

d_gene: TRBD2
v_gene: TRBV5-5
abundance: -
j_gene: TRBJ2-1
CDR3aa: CASSLGAGGPSYNEQFF
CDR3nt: TGTGCCAGCAGCTTGGGGGCGGGAGGGCCCTCCTACAATGAGCAGTTCTTC

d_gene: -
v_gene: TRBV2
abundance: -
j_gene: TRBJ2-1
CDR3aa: CASSEQSYNEQFF
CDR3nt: TGTGCCAGCAGTGAACAGTCCTACAATGAGCAGTTCTTC

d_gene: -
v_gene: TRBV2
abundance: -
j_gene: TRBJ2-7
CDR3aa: CASTGTPMGYEQYF
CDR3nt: TGTGCCAGCACAGGGACTCCCATGGGGTACGAGCAGTACTTC

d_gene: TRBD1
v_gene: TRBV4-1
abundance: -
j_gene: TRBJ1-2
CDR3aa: CASSQGQGERYGYTF
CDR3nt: TGCGCCAGCAGCCAAGGGCAGGGGGAGCGATATGGCTACACCTTC